The clone carrying this T cell receptor beta chain was picked up a small number of times. Its antigen is not known. Germline V gives CDR1 KGHDR, CDR2 SFDVKD. Trimming stripped 5 bases from V and 0 bases from J, with 4 bases between. The CDR3 extends over 13 amino acids. This sample is drawn from a study of T cell repertoires in cytomegalovirus infection. Study overall: Public signatures in TCR beta pointed to CMV infection and matching HLA type.

TCRdb itself ran the reads through MiXCR, one entry per CDR3 protein. The sample lists about 900,000 distinct CDR3 sequences, more than 25% occurring once. The clonotype was recovered from a human donor in good health (CMV status not recorded). Some clones in this sample may be carry-over from other donors' samples. This chain connects TRBV24-1 to TRBJ2-1; D call uncertain. The sequenced sample was cultured CD8+ T cells from PBMCs, obtained from culture after CMV antigen stimulation. CDR3 in DNA: TGTGCCACCAGTGGGAGCTCCTACAATGAGCAGTTCTTC. The encoded protein is CATSGSSYNEQFF.